This is a list of T cell receptor beta chains from one sample in a study of T cell repertoires in cytomegalovirus infection. TCRdb reprocessed the reads via MiXCR and lists one record per CDR3 protein. The sample has about 130,000 distinct CDR3 sequences; 8% to 9% are singletons. Sequenced material: PBMCs. Receptor source: a human donor in good health (CMV status not recorded). Some clones in this sample may be carry-over from other donors' samples. Each CDR3 is given with its conserved first and last residue. D genes are given only for firm matches. Clone size is shown for a subset of rows, as once, few, many or a class of expanded clone.

>.|many|TRBV29-1|TRBJ1-5
TGCAGCGTTGAGGGTGGGAGCAATCAGCCCCAGCATTTT
CSVEGGSNQPQHF
>.|few|TRBV12-3/TRBV12-4|TRBJ1-2
TGTGCCAGCAGTTCCACACGGACGAGTGGCTACACCTTC
CASSSTRTSGYTF
>TRBD1|many|TRBV15|TRBJ1-5
TGTGCCACCAGCAGCGGACAGGGAGAGCCCCAGCATTTT
CATSSGQGEPQHF
>.|many|TRBV15|TRBJ2-2
TGTGCCACCGGACATCCGGCGAACACCGGGGAGCTGTTTTTT
CATGHPANTGELFF
>.|.|TRBV9|TRBJ1-1
TGTGCCAGCAGCCAGGGTGGCAGCACTGAAGCTTTCTTT
CASSQGGSTEAFF
>TRBD2|many|TRBV6-1|TRBJ2-1
TGTGCCAGCAGTGTAACTAGCGGGGGCAACAATGAGCAGTTCTTC
CASSVTSGGNNEQFF
>.|many|TRBV5-6|TRBJ2-7
TGTGCCAGCAGCCCCCAGGGGTACTACGAGCAGTACTTC
CASSPQGYYEQYF
>TRBD2|few|TRBV9|TRBJ2-5
TGTGCCAGCAGCGTTGGGGGGGGATTACAAGAGACCCAGTACTTC
CASSVGGGLQETQYF
>.|many|TRBV7-8|TRBJ2-7
TGTGCCAGCAGCTTAAAGCAGGGAGCCTACGAGCAGTACTTC
CASSLKQGAYEQYF
>TRBD1|few|TRBV20-1|TRBJ1-1
TGCAGTGCTAGGGATGCCGGGACAGGGAGTACTGAAGCTTTCTTT
CSARDAGTGSTEAFF
>TRBD1|.|TRBV19|TRBJ1-3
TGTGCCAGTAGTACGACAGGGATCCACTCTGGAAACACCATATATTTT
CASSTTGIHSGNTIYF
>.|many|TRBV7-9|TRBJ2-3
TGTGCCAGCGCCAAAAGCGGAGGTACGCAGTATTTT
CASAKSGGTQYF
>TRBD2|many|TRBV28|TRBJ2-3
TGTGCCAGCAGTTCCCTTTGGAGCGGGGGGGACACAGATACGCAGTATTTT
CASSSLWSGGDTDTQYF
>TRBD1|few|TRBV20-1|TRBJ2-7
TGCAGTGCTAGGACAGGGAGCTCCTACGAGCAGTACTTC
CSARTGSSYEQYF
>.|few|TRBV28|TRBJ1-5
TGTGCCAGCATGGGGATACGGGGCAATCAGCCCCAGCATTTT
CASMGIRGNQPQHF
>.|many|TRBV19|TRBJ1-2
TGTGCCAGTTCTACGTATAGCTATGGCTACACCTTC
CASSTYSYGYTF